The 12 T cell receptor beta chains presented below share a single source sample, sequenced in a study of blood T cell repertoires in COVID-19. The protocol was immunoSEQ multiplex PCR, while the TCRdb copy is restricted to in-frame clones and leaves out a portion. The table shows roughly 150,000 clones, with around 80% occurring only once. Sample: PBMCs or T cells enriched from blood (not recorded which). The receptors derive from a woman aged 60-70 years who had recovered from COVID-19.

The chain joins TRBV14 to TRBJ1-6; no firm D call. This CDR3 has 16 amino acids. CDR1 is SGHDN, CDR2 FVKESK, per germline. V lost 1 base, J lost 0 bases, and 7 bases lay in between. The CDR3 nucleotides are TGTGCCAGCAGCCAAGGAACGAGCTCCTATAATTCACCCCTCCACTTT. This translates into CASSQGTSSYNSPLHF.

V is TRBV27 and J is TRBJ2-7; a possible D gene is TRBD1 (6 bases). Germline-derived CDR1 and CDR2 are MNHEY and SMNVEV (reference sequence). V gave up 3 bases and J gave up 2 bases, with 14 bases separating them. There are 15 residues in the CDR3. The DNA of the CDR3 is TGTGCCAGCAGTTTGTCCGCGACAGGAACCTACGAGCAGTACTTC. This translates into CASSLSATGTYEQYF.

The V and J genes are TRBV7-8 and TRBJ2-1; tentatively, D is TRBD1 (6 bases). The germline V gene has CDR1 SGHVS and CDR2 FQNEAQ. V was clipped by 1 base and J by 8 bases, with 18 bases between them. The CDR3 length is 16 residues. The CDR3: CASSLDTGFSSYEQFF. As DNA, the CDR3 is TGTGCCAGCAGCTTAGATACAGGGTTTTCAAGCTATGAGCAGTTCTTC.

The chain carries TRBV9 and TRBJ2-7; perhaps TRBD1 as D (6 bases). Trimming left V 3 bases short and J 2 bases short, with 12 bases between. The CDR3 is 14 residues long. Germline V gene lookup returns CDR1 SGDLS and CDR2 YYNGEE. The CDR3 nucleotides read TGTGCCAGCAGCGAGCGACAGGCGACCTACGAGCAGTACTTC. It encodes CASSERQATYEQYF.

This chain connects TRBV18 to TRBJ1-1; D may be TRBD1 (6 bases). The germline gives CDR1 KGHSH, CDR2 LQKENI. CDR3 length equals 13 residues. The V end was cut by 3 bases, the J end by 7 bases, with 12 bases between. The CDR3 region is CASSPTRDNEAFF. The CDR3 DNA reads TGTGCCAGCTCACCTACCCGGGACAATGAAGCTTTCTTT. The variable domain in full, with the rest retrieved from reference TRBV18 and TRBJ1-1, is NAGVMQNPRHLVRRRGQEARLRCSPMKGHSHVYWYRQLPEEGLKFMVYLQKENIIDESGMPKERFSAEFPKEGPSILRIQQVVRGDSAAYFCASSPTRDNEAFFGQGTRLTVV.

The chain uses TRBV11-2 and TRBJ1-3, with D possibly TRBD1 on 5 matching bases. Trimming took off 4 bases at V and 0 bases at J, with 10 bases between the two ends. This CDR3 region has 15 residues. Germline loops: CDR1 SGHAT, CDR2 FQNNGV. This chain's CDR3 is CASSSGLNSGNTIYF. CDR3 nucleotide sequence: TGTGCCAGCAGCTCGGGACTTAACTCTGGAAACACCATATATTTT.

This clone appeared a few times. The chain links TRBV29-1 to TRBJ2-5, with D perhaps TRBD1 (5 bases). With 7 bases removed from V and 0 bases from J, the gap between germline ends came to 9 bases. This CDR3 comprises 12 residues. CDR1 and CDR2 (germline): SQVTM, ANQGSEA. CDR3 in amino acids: CSAQGDQETQYF. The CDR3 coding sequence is TGCAGCGCCCAAGGGGACCAAGAGACCCAGTACTTC.

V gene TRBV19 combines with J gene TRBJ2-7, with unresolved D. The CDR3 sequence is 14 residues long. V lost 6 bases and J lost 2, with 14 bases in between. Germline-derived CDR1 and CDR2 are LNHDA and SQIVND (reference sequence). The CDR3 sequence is CASSPPWATYEQYF. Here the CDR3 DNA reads TGTGCCAGTAGCCCCCCCTGGGCTACCTACGAGCAGTACTTC. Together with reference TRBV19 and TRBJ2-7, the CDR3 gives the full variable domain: DGGITQSPKYLFRKEGQNVTLSCEQNLNHDAMYWYRQDPGQGLRLIYYSQIVNDFQKGDIAEGYSVSREKKESFPLTVTSAQKNPTAFYLCASSPPWATYEQYFGPGTRLTVT.

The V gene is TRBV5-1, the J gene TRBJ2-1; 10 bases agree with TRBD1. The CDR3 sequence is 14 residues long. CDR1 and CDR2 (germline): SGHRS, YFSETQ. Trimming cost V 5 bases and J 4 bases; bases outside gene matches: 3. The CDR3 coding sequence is TGCGCCAGCAGATCGGGACAGGGGTACAATGAGCAGTTCTTC. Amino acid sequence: CASRSGQGYNEQFF.

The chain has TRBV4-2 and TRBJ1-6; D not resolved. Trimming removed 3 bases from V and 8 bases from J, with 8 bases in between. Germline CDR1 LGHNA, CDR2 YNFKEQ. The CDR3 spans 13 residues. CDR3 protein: CASSQGPDSPLHF. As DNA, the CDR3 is TGTGCCAGCAGCCAGGGCCCAGATTCACCCCTCCACTTT.

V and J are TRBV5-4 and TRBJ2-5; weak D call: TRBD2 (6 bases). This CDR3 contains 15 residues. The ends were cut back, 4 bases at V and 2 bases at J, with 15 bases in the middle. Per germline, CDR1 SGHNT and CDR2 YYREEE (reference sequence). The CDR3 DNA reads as TGTGCCAGCAGCCCCCCGGGACTGGAGCAAGAGACCCAGTACTTC. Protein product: CASSPPGLEQETQYF.

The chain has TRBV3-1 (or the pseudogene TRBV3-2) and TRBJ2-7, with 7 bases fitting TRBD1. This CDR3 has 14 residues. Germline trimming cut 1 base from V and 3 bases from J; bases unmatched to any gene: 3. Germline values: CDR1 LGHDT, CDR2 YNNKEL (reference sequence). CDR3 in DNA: TGTGCCAGCAGCCAAGGGGACAGAGACTACGAGCAGTACTTC. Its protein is CASSQGDRDYEQYF.